The 30 T cell receptor beta chains presented below share a single source sample, sequenced in a study of blood T cell repertoires in COVID-19. The repertoire was sequenced with immunoSEQ multiplex PCR; TCRdb's copy has only in-frame clones and lacks some. The data show 150,000 to 200,000 clones, approximately 88% seen once. Sequenced input: peripheral blood. The receptor source for this set is a middle-aged woman with COVID-19, enrolled during active disease.

The V call is TRBV3-1 (or the pseudogene TRBV3-2), the J call TRBJ1-1; possibly TRBD1 for D (5 bases). The CDR3 runs 16 residues. Germline V gene data show CDR1 as LGHDT and CDR2 as YNNKEL (reference sequence). The germline V and J ends were trimmed by 2 bases and 0 bases, with 13 bases remaining between them. The CDR3 spells CASSQRHSTVNTEAFF. In DNA, the CDR3 is TGTGCCAGCAGCCAACGACACTCGACAGTGAACACTGAAGCTTTCTTT.

The chain's CDR3 is CATSDPTGLTGELFF. CDR3 nucleotide sequence: TGTGCCACCAGTGATCCGACAGGGCTAACCGGGGAGCTGTTTTTT. This sequence joins TRBV24-1 and TRBJ2-2; 7 positions agree with TRBD1. The CDR3 spans 15 residues. Germline V lookup: CDR1 KGHDR, CDR2 SFDVKD. Trimming at V came to 3 bases and at J to 5 bases, leaving 5 bases not matched to a gene.

V gene TRBV11-2 combines with J gene TRBJ2-1; D possibly corresponds to TRBD2 (5 bases). Trimming stripped 4 bases from V and 2 bases from J, with 12 bases between. CDR3 length: 15 amino acids. CDR1 is SGHAT and CDR2 is FQNNGV in the germline V gene. This CDR3 reads CASSSPVGAYNEQFF. The CDR3 DNA sequence: TGTGCCAGCAGCTCCCCCGTGGGAGCCTACAATGAGCAGTTCTTC. Full variable domain (outside the CDR3, taken from reference TRBV11-2 and TRBJ2-1): EAGVAQSPRYKIIEKRQSVAFWCNPISGHATLYWYQQILGQGPKLLIQFQNNGVVDDSQLPKDRFSAERLKGVDSTLKIQPAKLEDSAVYLCASSSPVGAYNEQFFGPGTRLTVL.

The chain employs TRBV6-5 and TRBJ1-5, with D maybe TRBD1 (5 bases). The CDR3 is made up of 14 amino acids. V was pared by 0 bases and J by 9 bases, with 12 bases between. CDR1 MNHEY and CDR2 SVGAGI come from the germline V gene. CDR3 sequence: CASSYSGGGGPQHF. The CDR3 coding sequence is TGTGCCAGCAGTTACTCCGGGGGAGGTGGGCCCCAGCATTTT.

The chain combines TRBV11-2 with TRBJ1-1, with D possibly being TRBD1 (5 bases). The V end lost 5 bases, the J end lost 1 base, and 17 bases lay between the germline ends. CDR3 length: 16 residues. The germline V gene has CDR1 SGHAT and CDR2 FQNNGV. The CDR3 nucleotides are TGTGCCAGCAGCCCGCGGGACGGCGGGAGGAACACTGAAGCTTTCTTT. This translates into CASSPRDGGRNTEAFF.

This chain links TRBV7-9 with TRBJ2-7, with 12 positions matching TRBD1. The V and J ends lost 4 bases and 3 bases, in that order; junction bases with no gene match: 7. Per germline, CDR1 SEHNR and CDR2 FQNEAQ (reference sequence). The CDR3 is made up of 16 amino acids. The DNA of the CDR3 is TGTGCCAGCAGCTCCGCCGGGACAGGGGGCCACTACGAGCAGTACTTC. Amino acid sequence: CASSSAGTGGHYEQYF.

There are a few counts of this clone. The chain links TRBV5-6 to TRBJ1-4; D gene ambiguous. The germline V gene encodes CDR1 SGHDT and CDR2 YYEEEE. The V end was cut by 6 bases, the J end by 0 bases, with 12 bases between. The CDR3 runs to 15 residues. CDR3 coding DNA: TGTGCCAGCACCTACGACACTGCAACTAATGAAAAACTGTTTTTT. It yields the protein CASTYDTATNEKLFF.

The chain combines TRBV19 with TRBJ2-7; D might be TRBD1 (6 bases). V was pared by 5 bases and J by 4 bases, with 15 bases between. Germline CDR1 and CDR2: LNHDA and SQIVND (reference sequence). This CDR3 comprises 14 residues. CDR3 sequence: CASSSRDTKYEQYF. The DNA for the CDR3 is TGTGCCAGTAGTTCCCGGGACACTAAATACGAGCAGTACTTC.

The V gene is TRBV24-1, the J gene TRBJ2-1; TRBD2 matches 12 bases. Germline-derived CDR1 and CDR2 are KGHDR and SFDVKD. The CDR3 contains 16 residues. V lost 4 bases, J lost 9 bases, and 9 bases stayed unmatched. The CDR3 region is CATSESTSGGTREQFF. The DNA for the CDR3 is TGTGCCACCAGTGAATCTACTAGCGGGGGGACACGTGAGCAGTTCTTC.

This chain connects TRBV5-5 to TRBJ2-7; maybe TRBD1 (6 bases). V gave up 2 bases and J gave up 4 bases, with 16 bases separating them. Germline V gene lookup returns CDR1 SGHKS and CDR2 YYEKEE (reference sequence). The CDR3 length is 15 residues. CDR3 in DNA: TGTGCCAGCAGCTTATCCTGGGGGCTAAGGTACGAGCAGTACTTC. Translated, it gives CASSLSWGLRYEQYF.

The chain carries TRBV19 and TRBJ1-1; 7 bases map to TRBD1. The V gene's germline CDR1 is LNHDA and CDR2 SQIVND (reference sequence). The CDR3 runs 15 residues. Unmatched junction bases numbered 5, after V lost 4 bases and J lost 0 bases. The CDR3 region is CASSRDSHMNTEAFF. CDR3 nucleotide sequence: TGTGCCAGTAGTAGGGACAGCCACATGAACACTGAAGCTTTCTTT.

This chain links TRBV6-4 with TRBJ2-3; D possibly corresponds to TRBD1 (6 bases). CDR1 is MRHNA, CDR2 SNTAGT, per germline. This CDR3 has 14 amino acids. V shed 2 bases and J shed 3 bases, with 9 bases lying between them. The CDR3 coding sequence is TGTGCCAGCAGTGACCCCACAGGGACAGATACGCAGTATTTT. Its translation: CASSDPTGTDTQYF.

The chain joins TRBV5-1 to TRBJ2-1; D remains unclear. CDR1 is SGHRS, CDR2 YFSETQ, per germline. This CDR3 has 13 amino acids. The V end was cut by 4 bases, the J end by 1 base, with 6 bases between. This CDR3 reads CASSSRSYNEQFF. As DNA, the CDR3 is TGCGCCAGCAGCAGCCGTTCCTACAATGAGCAGTTCTTC.

The genes are TRBV27 and TRBJ1-5; D remains ambiguous. This CDR3 comprises 15 residues. Between the trimmed V and J ends, which lost 5 bases and 7 bases, there was a span of 18 bases. Germline CDR1 and CDR2: MNHEY and SMNVEV (reference sequence). This CDR3 reads CASSPISGRRQPQHF. In nucleotides, the CDR3 is TGTGCCAGCAGTCCCATTTCGGGTAGAAGGCAGCCCCAGCATTTT.

V and J are TRBV27 and TRBJ1-2, with D perhaps matching TRBD1 (5 bases). Deletions cut 5 bases from V and 6 bases from J, with 25 bases between. Germline assignment: CDR1 MNHEY and CDR2 SMNVEV (reference sequence). This CDR3 spans 17 amino acids. CDR3 loop: CASSRVSTQGANNGYTF. The CDR3, as DNA: TGTGCCAGCAGTCGAGTATCTACCCAGGGCGCTAATAATGGCTACACCTTC.

The chain has TRBV10-1 and TRBJ2-7, with D perhaps matching TRBD1 (5 bases). V lost 5 bases and J lost 1, with 12 bases in between. The CDR3 totals 14 residues. CDR1 WNHNN and CDR2 SYGVQD come from the germline V gene (reference sequence). The CDR3 region has the DNA TGCGCCAGCAGTCTCCAGGGATCTTCCTACGAGCAGTACTTC. Its protein is CASSLQGSSYEQYF.

This clone appeared a few times. The chain combines TRBV11-2 with TRBJ1-1; D possibly corresponds to TRBD1 (5 bases). V gave up 2 bases and J gave up 5 bases, with 9 bases separating them. Germline V lookup: CDR1 SGHAT, CDR2 FQNNGV. There are 13 residues in the CDR3. CDR3 in amino acids: CASSLTGRTEAFF. Here the CDR3 DNA reads TGTGCCAGCAGCTTAACAGGAAGGACTGAAGCTTTCTTT.

The chain couples TRBV4-1 to TRBJ2-1; D is undetermined. Trimming stripped 0 bases from V and 5 bases from J, with 8 bases between. The germline V gene encodes CDR1 MGHRA and CDR2 YSYEKL. The CDR3 totals 14 residues. The CDR3 protein is CASSQEESDNEQFF. The DNA of the CDR3 is TGCGCCAGCAGCCAAGAGGAGAGTGACAATGAGCAGTTCTTC.

Note on this clone: The junction differs from germline at one of its ends, possibly a read error. This chain links TRBV9 with TRBJ1-4; possible D gene TRBD1, 5 bases. The CDR3 length is 9 residues. From germline, CDR1 is SGDLS and CDR2 YYNGEE. The CDR3 here is CASSERDYF. As DNA, the CDR3 is TGTGCCAGCAGCGAACGGGACTACTTT.

V is TRBV6-5 and J is TRBJ1-1; D is possibly TRBD1 (6 bases). Germline V gene data show CDR1 as MNHEY and CDR2 as SVGAGI. V lost 7 bases to trimming and J lost 4 bases, with 19 bases between them. The CDR3 extends over 15 amino acids. The CDR3 DNA reads TGTGCCAGCAATCGATACAGGGTATACAGCACTGAAGCTTTCTTT. Residues: CASNRYRVYSTEAFF.

The CDR3 loop reads CASSPPGQSYGYTF. The CDR3 region has the DNA TGTGCCAGCAGCCCCCCCGGACAGAGCTATGGCTACACCTTC. The genes are TRBV5-6 and TRBJ1-2, with D tentatively TRBD1 (6 bases). The CDR3 runs 14 residues. Trimming left V 4 bases short and J 4 bases short, with 14 bases between. Germline V gene sequence: CDR1 SGHDT, CDR2 YYEEEE. Looking up the rest from reference TRBV5-6 and TRBJ1-2 gives the full variable domain: DAGVTQSPTHLIKTRGQQVTLRCSPKSGHDTVSWYQQALGQGPQFIFQYYEEEERQRGNFPDRFSGHQFPNYSSELNVNALLLGDSALYLCASSPPGQSYGYTFGSGTRLTVV.

The chain is built from TRBV5-1 and TRBJ1-6; TRBD1 might be the D (5 bases). Trimming took off 2 bases at V and 11 bases at J, with 14 bases between the two ends. The CDR3 has 14 amino acids. Germline CDR1 reads SGHRS; CDR2 reads YFSETQ. Here the CDR3 reads CASSFQGLRAPLHF. CDR3 coding DNA: TGCGCCAGCAGCTTCCAGGGTCTTAGGGCACCCCTCCACTTT.

This chain joins TRBV6-6 and TRBJ1-6, with a possible D match to TRBD1 (6 bases). The CDR3 contains 16 residues. The V end was cut by 2 bases, the J end by 3 bases, with 11 bases between. CDR1 is MNHNY, CDR2 SVGAGI, per germline (reference sequence). The CDR3 loop reads CASSYGGGGYNSPLHF. The CDR3 DNA is TGTGCCAGCAGTTACGGGGGCGGCGGCTATAATTCACCCCTCCACTTT.

The chain employs TRBV19 and TRBJ2-2, with D hard to call. The CDR3 consists of 11 residues. Trimming left V 9 bases short and J 4 bases short, with 6 bases between. Germline CDR1 and CDR2: LNHDA and SQIVND (reference sequence). The CDR3 nucleotides read TGTGCCAGCCAGGTCACCGGGGAGCTGTTTTTT. Translation gives CASQVTGELFF.

The chain uses TRBV19 and TRBJ1-1; D possibly corresponds to TRBD1 (6 bases). From germline, CDR1 is LNHDA and CDR2 SQIVND (reference sequence). The CDR3 has 18 residues. Trimming removed 3 bases at V and 1 base at J, with 21 bases between. This CDR3 is CASSIIVFFRTANTEAFF. CDR3 bases: TGTGCCAGTAGTATTATCGTTTTCTTCCGGACAGCGAACACTGAAGCTTTCTTT.

The gene calls are TRBV11-2 and TRBJ2-4, with 7 bases lining up with TRBD1. This CDR3 spans 20 amino acids. Looked up from germline, CDR1 is SGHAT and CDR2 is FQNNGV. J gave up 3 bases and V 0 bases, and 17 bases lay outside the gene matches. CDR3 in amino acids: CASSLDQTGDRYLVKNIQYF. In DNA form, the CDR3 reads TGTGCCAGCAGCTTAGATCAAACAGGGGATAGGTATTTGGTCAAAAACATTCAGTACTTC.

The J gene is TRBJ2-5, the V gene TRBV19, with TRBD1 identical over 9 bases. Germline V lookup: CDR1 LNHDA, CDR2 SQIVND (reference sequence). The trim removed 6 bases at V and 5 bases at J, leaving 4 bases unmatched. There are 13 residues in the CDR3. The CDR3, as DNA: TGTGCCAGTAGCCGCGGACAGGGGGAGACCCAGTACTTC. It translates to CASSRGQGETQYF.

This clone has only a few counts. This chain uses TRBV4-1 with TRBJ1-1, with 8 positions matching TRBD1. The CDR3 is 18 residues long. Germline V gene data show CDR1 as MGHRA and CDR2 as YSYEKL. The ends lost 1 base at V and 0 bases at J; junction bases unmatched: 10. In nucleotides, the CDR3 is TGCGCCAGCAGCCAAGCGACCGGGACAGGCCTTATGAACACTGAAGCTTTCTTT. This gives the protein CASSQATGTGLMNTEAFF.

A few counts support this clone. This chain links TRBV29-1 with TRBJ2-3; 11 positions agree with TRBD2. The CDR3 consists of 17 residues. The ends lost 3 bases at V and 2 bases at J; junction bases unmatched: 10. From germline, CDR1 is SQVTM and CDR2 ANQGSEA. In nucleotides, the CDR3 is TGCAGCGTTGATTTGGCCCTAGCGGGGGGCCTCACAGATACGCAGTATTTT. Its protein product is CSVDLALAGGLTDTQYF.

The rearrangement joins TRBV24-1 to TRBJ1-2, with 8 bases aligning to TRBD1. Germline-derived CDR1 and CDR2 are KGHDR and SFDVKD. V was pared by 4 bases and J by 7 bases, with 4 bases of the junction left unmatched. The CDR3 totals 13 residues. Here the CDR3 reads CATSDLDRGGYTF. CDR3 sequence (DNA): TGTGCCACCAGTGACCTAGACAGGGGTGGCTACACCTTC.